The 15 T cell receptor beta chains in this list originate from one sample, sequenced in a study of blood T cell repertoires in COVID-19. Measured with immunoSEQ multiplex PCR; TCRdb has only the in-frame clones, and not every one. The sample has 90,000 to 140,000 clones; about 75% are singletons. The sample was peripheral blood. The receptors stem from a woman between 65 and 79 years old with acute or convalescent COVID-19.

About this clone: The same CDR3 is also encoded by other DNA sequences in this sample. V usage is TRBV19 and J usage is TRBJ2-1; 9 bases are shared with TRBD1. Per germline, CDR1 LNHDA and CDR2 SQIVND (reference sequence). This CDR3 is built from 15 residues. Losses at the gene ends were 1 base for V and 2 bases for J; bases not matched to a gene: 0. The CDR3 sequence is CASSIGQGAYNEQFF. The DNA for the CDR3 is TGTGCCAGTAGTATAGGACAGGGGGCCTACAATGAGCAGTTCTTC.

The genes are TRBV9 and TRBJ2-3; a weak D match, TRBD1 (5 bases). V gave up 3 bases and J gave up 0 bases, with 8 bases separating them. CDR1 is SGDLS, CDR2 YYNGEE, per germline. The CDR3 totals 14 residues. The CDR3, as DNA: TGTGCCAGCAGCGACCCAGGGAGCACAGATACGCAGTATTTT. Residues: CASSDPGSTDTQYF.

This chain joins TRBV18 and TRBJ1-5; D possibly corresponds to TRBD1 (6 bases). The CDR3 has 17 residues. Per the germline V gene, CDR1 is KGHSH and CDR2 is LQKENI. V gave up 0 bases and J gave up 0 bases, with 12 bases separating them. CDR3 loop: CASSPPSGANSNQPQHF. In DNA form, the CDR3 reads TGTGCCAGCTCACCACCCTCAGGGGCTAATAGCAATCAGCCCCAGCATTTT.

The CDR3 bases are TGTGCCAGCAGGTCCCTTTTCACAGATACGCAGTATTTT. Translation: CASRSLFTDTQYF. The V gene is TRBV27, the J gene TRBJ2-3; D gene unclear. Germline CDR1 MNHEY, CDR2 SMNVEV (reference sequence). V lost 6 bases to trimming and J lost 2 bases, with 9 bases between them. The CDR3 consists of 13 residues.

The gene calls are TRBV7-9 and TRBJ1-1; D possibly corresponds to TRBD1 (5 bases). The CDR3 is 15 residues long. Trimming took 0 bases from V and 2 from J, leaving 10 bases between them. CDR1 is SEHNR, CDR2 FQNEAQ, per germline (reference sequence). For the CDR3, the DNA is TGTGCCAGCAGCTTAGCGCGGCAGGGAAACACTGAAGCTTTCTTT. Translating gives CASSLARQGNTEAFF.

V is TRBV15 and J is TRBJ2-7, with D unresolved. Trimming took off 0 bases at V and 6 bases at J, with 15 bases between the two ends. The CDR3 extends over 15 amino acids. Per germline, CDR1 LNHNV and CDR2 YYDKDF (reference sequence). CDR3 DNA sequence: TGTGCCACCAGCAGAGATCGAGGCAGCCTGGGCGAGCAGTACTTC. It specifies CATSRDRGSLGEQYF.

The chain uses TRBV30 and TRBJ1-6; perhaps TRBD1 as D (6 bases). The V end was cut by 2 bases, the J end by 0 bases, with 17 bases between. Germline values: CDR1 GTSNPN, CDR2 SVGIG (reference sequence). This CDR3 comprises 18 residues. The CDR3 DNA is TGTGCCTGGAGTCCCGGACAGCGAAATCGCTCCTATAATTCACCCCTCCACTTT. It specifies CAWSPGQRNRSYNSPLHF.

The chain uses TRBV7-9 and TRBJ1-1; possibly TRBD1 for D (6 bases). This CDR3 spans 13 amino acids. Deletions cut 1 base from V and 8 bases from J, with 11 bases between. The germline CDR1 and CDR2 sequences are SEHNR and FQNEAQ (reference sequence). The CDR3 sequence: CASSLVTGTEAFF. Here the CDR3 DNA reads TGTGCCAGCAGCTTAGTGACAGGTACGGAAGCTTTCTTT.

The chain is built from TRBV5-1 and TRBJ1-1, with 7 nucleotides matching TRBD1. There are 15 residues in the CDR3. J gave up 4 bases and V 4 bases, and 10 bases lay outside the gene matches. Germline V lookup: CDR1 SGHRS, CDR2 YFSETQ. CDR3 DNA: TGCGCCAGCAGCACCTCGACAGGGTTGGGCACTGAAGCTTTCTTT. Amino acids: CASSTSTGLGTEAFF.

The V call is TRBV19, the J call TRBJ1-1; D gene uncertain. V was trimmed by 8 bases and J by 5 bases, leaving 18 bases between them. Germline V gives CDR1 LNHDA, CDR2 SQIVND (reference sequence). The CDR3 contains 14 residues. CDR3 protein: CASGRMGSGTEAFF. The CDR3 nucleotides are TGTGCCAGTGGCCGTATGGGGTCGGGGACTGAAGCTTTCTTT.

There are many counts of this clone. This chain links TRBV4-1 with TRBJ2-7; D perhaps matches TRBD1 (6 bases). Germline-derived CDR1 and CDR2 are MGHRA and YSYEKL. The CDR3 has 14 residues. V shed 1 base and J shed 6 bases, with 13 bases lying between them. CDR3 region: CASSQASNRVEQYF. The CDR3 bases are TGCGCCAGCAGCCAAGCAAGTAACAGGGTCGAGCAGTACTTC.

V and J are TRBV18 and TRBJ2-5, with TRBD1 as a possible D gene (6 bases). Trimming stripped 5 bases from V and 5 bases from J, with 15 bases between. CDR3 size: 14 residues. Germline CDR1 reads KGHSH; CDR2 reads LQKENI. This CDR3 reads CASSDNRVGETQYF. CDR3 in DNA: TGTGCCAGCTCAGACAACAGGGTTGGCGAGACCCAGTACTTC.

This clone showed up just a few times. The chain is built from TRBV12-3 or TRBV12-4 and TRBJ1-1; tentatively, D is TRBD1 (5 bases). The CDR3 consists of 13 residues. V lost 6 bases to trimming and J lost 11 bases, with 19 bases between them. CDR3 sequence (DNA): TGTGCCAGCAGCACCTGGCAGGGTATGGGGGCTTTCTTT. This sequence encodes CASSTWQGMGAFF.

This chain joins TRBV9 and TRBJ1-3; a possible D gene is TRBD1 (6 bases). CDR1 and CDR2 from the germline V gene are SGDLS and YYNGEE. CDR3 length equals 16 residues. V lost 0 bases and J 2 bases, leaving 12 bases between the germline ends. CDR3 region: CASSVEGGGPGNTIYF. The CDR3, as DNA: TGTGCCAGCAGCGTAGAGGGAGGGGGGCCTGGAAACACCATATATTTT.

This clone was counted between two and nine times. The chain links TRBV29-1 to TRBJ1-2; no definite D call. The V and J ends lost 3 bases and 0 bases respectively, with 8 bases between them. The germline gives CDR1 SQVTM, CDR2 ANQGSEA. This CDR3 has 13 amino acids. The CDR3 spells CSVDHRANYGYTF. CDR3 sequence (DNA): TGCAGCGTTGATCACAGAGCTAACTATGGCTACACCTTC.